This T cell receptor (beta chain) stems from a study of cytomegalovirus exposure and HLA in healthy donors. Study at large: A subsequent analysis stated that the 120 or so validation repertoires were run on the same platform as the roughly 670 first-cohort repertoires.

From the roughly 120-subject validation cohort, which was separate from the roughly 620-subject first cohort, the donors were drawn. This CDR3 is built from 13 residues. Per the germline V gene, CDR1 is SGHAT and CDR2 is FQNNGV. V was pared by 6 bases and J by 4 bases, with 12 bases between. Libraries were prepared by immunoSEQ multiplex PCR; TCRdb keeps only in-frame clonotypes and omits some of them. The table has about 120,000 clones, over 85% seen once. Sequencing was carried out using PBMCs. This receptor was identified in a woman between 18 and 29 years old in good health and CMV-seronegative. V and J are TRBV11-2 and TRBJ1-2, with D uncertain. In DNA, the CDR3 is TGTGCCAGCAGTCCTTTCTCCGGCTATGGCTACACCTTC. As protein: CASSPFSGYGYTF.